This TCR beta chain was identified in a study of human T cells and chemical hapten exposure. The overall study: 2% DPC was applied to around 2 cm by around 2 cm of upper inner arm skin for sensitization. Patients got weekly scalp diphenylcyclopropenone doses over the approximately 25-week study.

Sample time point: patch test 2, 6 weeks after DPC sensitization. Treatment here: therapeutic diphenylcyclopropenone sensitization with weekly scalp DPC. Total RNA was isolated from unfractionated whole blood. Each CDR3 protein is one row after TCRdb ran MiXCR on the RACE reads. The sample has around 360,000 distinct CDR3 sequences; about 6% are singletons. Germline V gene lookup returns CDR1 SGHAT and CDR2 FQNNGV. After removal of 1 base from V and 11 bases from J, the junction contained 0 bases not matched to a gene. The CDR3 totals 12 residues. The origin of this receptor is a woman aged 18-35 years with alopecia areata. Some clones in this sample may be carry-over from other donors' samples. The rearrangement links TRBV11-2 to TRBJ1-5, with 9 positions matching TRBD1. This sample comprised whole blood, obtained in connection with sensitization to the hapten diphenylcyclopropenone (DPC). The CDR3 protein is CASSLGQGAQHF. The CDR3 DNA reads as TGTGCCAGCAGCTTAGGACAGGGGGCCCAGCATTTT.